This T cell receptor beta chain was sequenced in a study of neurological immune-mediated disorders. TCRdb re-called the 5' RACE reads with MiXCR, one entry per CDR3 protein. The sample has tens of thousands of distinct CDR3 sequences, roughly 2.6% seen once. The V gene lost 1 base and the J gene lost 3 bases, with 7 bases spanning the gap. The germline V gene has CDR1 SGHTA and CDR2 FQGNSA. The CDR3 covers 13 residues. This clonotype showed up many times. V and J are TRBV7-2 and TRBJ2-7; D unresolved. The sequence derives from a woman aged 30 to 39 with multiple sclerosis. The sequencing sample was made of PBMCs. The CDR3 is CASSLGAYYEQYF. CDR3 DNA sequence: TGTGCCAGCAGCTTAGGGGCTTACTACGAGCAGTACTTC.